One sample yielded the 8 T cell receptor beta chains listed below, sequenced in a study of CD8+ T cells in alopecia areata. Following extraction, RNA underwent reverse transcription to cDNA, which served as the sequencing template. Sequencing used immunoSEQ multiplex PCR; TCRdb keeps in-frame clones, though not all of them. The table lists under 9,000 clones, approximately 70% of them singletons. In a group of 5 or 6 patients, CD4+ cells were sorted into CD25+CD127- cells. Sequenced sample: CD4+ Tregs sorted from blood. The receptors shown here come from a human donor with alopecia areata.

V is TRBV28 and J is TRBJ1-2; 8 bases fit TRBD1. CDR1 and CDR2 from the germline V gene are MDHEN and SYDVKM. The CDR3 runs 12 residues. V lost 3 bases to trimming and J lost 7 bases; unmatched junction nucleotides: 1. The CDR3 is CASSFTGGGYTF. CDR3 in DNA: TGTGCCAGCAGTTTTACAGGGGGTGGCTACACCTTC.

The chain combines TRBV7-2 with TRBJ1-2; the D is unclear. Trimming shortened V by 1 base and J by 3 bases, and 9 bases separated the two germline ends. CDR1 and CDR2 from the germline V gene are SGHTA and FQGNSA. The CDR3 length is 14 residues. The CDR3 region is CASSLELGDYGYTF. The DNA for the CDR3 is TGTGCCAGCAGCTTAGAGCTTGGGGACTATGGCTACACCTTC.

In DNA form, the CDR3 reads TGTGCCAGCAGCTTGGTCGAGGGATCGGTTCAGCCCCAGCATTTT. It is translated as CASSLVEGSVQPQHF. The V gene is TRBV5-5, the J gene TRBJ1-5; D is unclear. The CDR3 is made up of 15 amino acids. The V and J ends lost 0 bases and 6 bases respectively, with 13 bases between them. CDR1 and CDR2 from the germline V gene are SGHKS and YYEKEE (reference sequence).

The chain has TRBV5-5 and TRBJ2-3; a weak D match, TRBD2 (6 bases). In germline, CDR1 is SGHKS, CDR2 YYEKEE (reference sequence). V was cut by 7 bases and J by 4 bases, with 7 bases left in between. The CDR3 sequence is 11 residues long. CDR3 residues: CASGGADTQYF. Written as DNA, the CDR3 is TGTGCCAGCGGAGGGGCAGATACGCAGTATTTT. Complete variable domain (other parts from reference TRBV5-5 and TRBJ2-3): DAGVTQSPTHLIKTRGQQVTLRCSPISGHKSVSWYQQVLGQGPQFIFQYYEKEERGRGNFPDRFSARQFPNYSSELNVNALLLGDSALYLCASGGADTQYFGPGTRLTVL.

V gene TRBV25-1 combines with J gene TRBJ1-5; D unclear. Germline CDR1 reads MGHDK; CDR2 reads SYGVNS. Deletions cut 1 base from V and 6 bases from J, with 10 bases between. The CDR3 totals 14 residues. CDR3 nucleotides: TGTGCCAGCAGTGAATGGGGTGAAGGTCAGCCCCAGCATTTT. As protein: CASSEWGEGQPQHF.

The chain employs TRBV2 and TRBJ2-7; D possibly uses TRBD1 or TRBD2 (5 bases each). CDR1 is SNHLY and CDR2 is FYNNEI in the germline V gene. V was pared by 2 bases and J by 3 bases, with 17 bases between. This CDR3 has 16 residues. Here the CDR3 reads CASSEIRRDHHYEQYF. In DNA form, the CDR3 reads TGTGCCAGCAGTGAAATTCGTCGGGACCATCACTACGAGCAGTACTTC.

This clone was found a few times. V is TRBV6-5 and J is TRBJ2-7, with TRBD2 matching 7 bases. J lost 0 bases, V lost 6 bases, and 5 bases had no gene match. Looked up from germline, CDR1 is MNHEY and CDR2 is SVGAGI. The CDR3 is 14 residues long. Here the CDR3 DNA reads TGTGCCAGCAGGTGGGGGGGACTCTCCTACGAGCAGTACTTC. It specifies CASRWGGLSYEQYF.

This chain links TRBV7-8 with TRBJ2-5; unclear D gene. The length of the CDR3 is 14 residues. Deletions cut 3 bases from V and 5 bases from J, with 13 bases between. Looked up from germline, CDR1 is SGHVS and CDR2 is FQNEAQ. The DNA for the CDR3 is TGTGCCAGCAGCTTTGTCTTCGGAGAGGAGACCCAGTACTTC. Translating it yields CASSFVFGEETQYF.